These T cell receptor beta chains were read from a single sample in a study of CD8 T cells in ankylosing spondylitis. TCRdb re-called the 5' RACE reads with MiXCR, one entry per CDR3 protein. The sample gives 190,000 or so distinct CDR3 sequences, around 13% of which show up once; about 17% is in the top ten. Sequenced material: blood, either unsorted or a sorted T cell fraction (not recorded which). The source of these receptors is a male donor with ankylosing spondylitis or in good health (not recorded which). CDR3s include the opening cysteine and the closing phenylalanine or tryptophan. Clone size appears in some rows only: once, few, many, or a class for an expanded clone.

j_call: TRBJ2-2
v_call: TRBV6-5
clone_size: few
cdr3_aa: CASSYSGAGGELFF

j_call: TRBJ2-1
v_call: TRBV4-1
clone_size: .
cdr3_aa: CASSQPLTGLSYNEQFF

j_call: TRBJ2-7
v_call: TRBV20-1
clone_size: few
cdr3_aa: CSALRDSHMLSYEQYF

j_call: TRBJ2-1
v_call: TRBV7-9
clone_size: .
cdr3_aa: CASTYRDGSYNEQFF

j_call: TRBJ2-1
v_call: TRBV7-9
clone_size: few
cdr3_aa: CASSLPGSGGNEQFF

j_call: TRBJ1-6
v_call: TRBV5-6
clone_size: .
cdr3_aa: CASSFSKVGRGNSPLHF

j_call: TRBJ2-2
v_call: TRBV12-3/TRBV12-4
clone_size: .
cdr3_aa: CASRVSGELFF

j_call: TRBJ2-4
v_call: TRBV3-1
clone_size: .
cdr3_aa: CATSQVPLGTSGQNIQYF

j_call: TRBJ1-3
v_call: TRBV11-2
clone_size: .
cdr3_aa: CASSSNRGERTINF

j_call: TRBJ2-1
v_call: TRBV2
clone_size: few
cdr3_aa: CASRLTDNEQFF

j_call: TRBJ1-2
v_call: TRBV7-9
clone_size: few
cdr3_aa: CASSLEGRGNGYTF

j_call: TRBJ2-1
v_call: TRBV12-3/TRBV12-4
clone_size: many
cdr3_aa: CASSLGRGVGNEQFF

j_call: TRBJ2-7
v_call: TRBV5-1
clone_size: many
cdr3_aa: CASSLGQGPYEQYF